This entry describes one TCR beta chain. The V gene lost 4 bases and the J gene lost 0 bases, with 13 bases spanning the gap. From germline, CDR1 is MNHEY and CDR2 SVGAGI. There are 16 residues in the CDR3. The sample is drawn from a study of blood T cell repertoires in COVID-19. At the level of the study: Sample material is recorded as cDNA or gDNA derived from T cells, B-cell-depleted T cells, or PBMCs.

Assay: immunoSEQ multiplex PCR; the TCRdb copy retains only in-frame clones and omits some. The data hold about 220,000 clones, with approximately 78% observed a single time. V and J are TRBV6-5 and TRBJ1-3, with a tentative D call TRBD1 (6 bases). This sequence was found in a woman aged 80 or over with COVID-19, enrolled during active disease. The sample consisted of peripheral blood. CDR3 sequence (DNA): TGTGCCAGCAGTTCGTCGATCAGGGGCTCTGGAAACACCATATATTTT. Encoded protein: CASSSSIRGSGNTIYF.